This T cell receptor (beta chain) was profiled in a study of shared clonotypes between healthy human individuals. Turning to the study itself: CD4 naive and CD4 memory each took three plates per donor, while CD8 naive took two and CD8 memory one. The study's findings and limits: Compared with clonotypes that all four donors shared, non-shared clonotypes had lower generation probabilities. For naive CD4 cells, 4.5% to 6.5% of clonotypes were shared across a handful of donors.

The V gene's germline CDR1 is MNHEY and CDR2 SMNVEV (reference sequence). Trimming took 8 bases from V and 4 from J, leaving 15 bases between them. This CDR3 has 15 amino acids. Sequenced by immunoSEQ multiplex PCR; TCRdb stores in-frame clones only, minus some. The sample has around 1.9 million clones, just over 90% seen once; the top ten hold more than 1.5%. CD45RO-negative CD8 cells positively selected for CCR7 made up the naive population, which excluded terminally differentiated effector memory CD45RA+ cells. Adult donors, all healthy and HIV-negative, had no recent acute infections or vaccinations. Comments on this clone: The antigen remains undetermined.

Sequenced material: naive CD8+ T cells from PBMCs. The receptor was isolated from a man between 18 and 29 years old in good health. Some clones in this sample may be carry-over from other donors' samples. The chain joins TRBV27 to TRBJ2-6; maybe TRBD2 (5 bases). CDR3 coding DNA: TGTGCCAGCCGTACTAGGGCGATGGGGGCCAACGTCCTGACTTTC. Translating it yields CASRTRAMGANVLTF.